Listed below are T cell receptor beta chains from one sample, sequenced in a study of blood T cells in healthy people across ages. TCRdb reanalysed the 5' RACE reads using MiXCR and keeps one entry per CDR3 protein. Of 1.5 million to 2 million distinct CDR3 sequences listed, roughly 28% are singletons. The specimen sequenced was blood. The source of these receptors is a woman aged 30 to 39 in good health. Both conserved end residues are part of each CDR3. The order of the fields is V gene, CDR3 protein.

v_gene: TRBV15
CDR3aa: CATESSGGWSYNEQFF

v_gene: TRBV18
CDR3aa: CASSRGQLYEKLFF

v_gene: TRBV20-1
CDR3aa: CSARDLVAGGTDTQYF

v_gene: TRBV27
CDR3aa: CASSLLAGGAPDTQYF

v_gene: TRBV3-1
CDR3aa: CASSQMTGQETQYF

v_gene: TRBV12-3/TRBV12-4
CDR3aa: CASSYRPASTDTQYF

v_gene: TRBV7-9
CDR3aa: CASKKAASGGRDTQYF

v_gene: TRBV25-1
CDR3aa: CASSESLGRESTDTQYF

v_gene: TRBV7-2
CDR3aa: CASSLALTSGGIVNEQFF

v_gene: TRBV29-1
CDR3aa: CSAHRASGDYNEQFF

v_gene: TRBV27
CDR3aa: CANSPRRGSYNSPLHF

v_gene: TRBV20-1
CDR3aa: CSASITGNIQETQYF

v_gene: TRBV5-1
CDR3aa: CASSIVDVQDGYTF

v_gene: TRBV29-1
CDR3aa: CSVDHGTSRNEQFF

v_gene: TRBV7-9
CDR3aa: CASSPPGTAHEQYF

v_gene: TRBV20-1
CDR3aa: CSARGVTAYGYTF

v_gene: TRBV7-2
CDR3aa: CASSLGAAVETQYF

v_gene: TRBV5-1
CDR3aa: CASSFGTRYADTQYF

v_gene: TRBV7-2
CDR3aa: CASSSLTGALSGANVLTF

v_gene: TRBV5-1
CDR3aa: CASSLAERGGNEQFF

v_gene: TRBV18
CDR3aa: CASSPTQTGKYEQYF

v_gene: TRBV5-5
CDR3aa: CASFRERNSPLHF

v_gene: TRBV9
CDR3aa: CASSAALDGIRGYTF

v_gene: TRBV19
CDR3aa: CASSLTSARPYEQYF

v_gene: TRBV3-1
CDR3aa: CASSRVPGTYEQYF

v_gene: TRBV29-1
CDR3aa: CSVLWGEGTSGNSYNEQFF

v_gene: TRBV20-1
CDR3aa: CSAPQGGADTQYF

v_gene: TRBV7-3
CDR3aa: CASSPKVPGGRDTQYF

v_gene: TRBV20-1
CDR3aa: CSARLAGRSSSYNEQFF

v_gene: TRBV6-5
CDR3aa: CATEGTGGDTEAFF

v_gene: TRBV9
CDR3aa: CASSARGTGGRETQYF

v_gene: TRBV20-1
CDR3aa: CSADVLTESSYNEQFF

v_gene: TRBV7-2
CDR3aa: CASSLVAGYSDEQYF

v_gene: TRBV4-3
CDR3aa: CASGQDRAAGLYEQYF

v_gene: TRBV4-2
CDR3aa: CASSLLSSRTGLDEQFF

v_gene: TRBV7-2
CDR3aa: CASSLGRAPNEQFF

v_gene: TRBV28
CDR3aa: CASRTLDRGPYEQYF

v_gene: TRBV29-1
CDR3aa: CSVAWQVYEQYF

v_gene: TRBV12-3/TRBV12-4
CDR3aa: CASRPTSDGGTDTQYF

v_gene: TRBV5-5
CDR3aa: CASSSELASEQYF

v_gene: TRBV5-1
CDR3aa: CASSFDTGESYGYTF

v_gene: TRBV20-1
CDR3aa: CSARDTFGRMNTEAFF

v_gene: TRBV12-3/TRBV12-4
CDR3aa: CASTSGGRTDTQYF

v_gene: TRBV28
CDR3aa: CASSHRGQGPGETQYF

v_gene: TRBV18
CDR3aa: CASSTRRSLQLSYEQYF

v_gene: TRBV6-1
CDR3aa: CASSDPSLNEQFF

v_gene: TRBV5-4
CDR3aa: CASSLALAENIQYF

v_gene: TRBV29-1
CDR3aa: CSATRDRYNEQFF

v_gene: TRBV6-6
CDR3aa: CANSYWDRTAKNIQYF

v_gene: TRBV12-3/TRBV12-4
CDR3aa: CATTWGADTQYF

v_gene: TRBV20-1
CDR3aa: CSARGGEATIYF

v_gene: TRBV15
CDR3aa: CATSREGLGAGYTF